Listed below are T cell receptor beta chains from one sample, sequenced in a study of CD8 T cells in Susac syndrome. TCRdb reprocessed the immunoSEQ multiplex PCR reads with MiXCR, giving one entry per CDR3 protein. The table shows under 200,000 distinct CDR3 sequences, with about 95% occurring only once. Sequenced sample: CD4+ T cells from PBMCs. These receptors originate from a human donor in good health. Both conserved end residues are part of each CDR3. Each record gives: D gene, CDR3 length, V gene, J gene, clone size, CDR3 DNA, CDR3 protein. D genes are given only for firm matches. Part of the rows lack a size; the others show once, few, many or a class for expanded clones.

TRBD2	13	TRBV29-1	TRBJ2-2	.	TGCAGCGTTGGACGGGAGGGGACCGGGGAGCTGTTTTTT	CSVGREGTGELFF
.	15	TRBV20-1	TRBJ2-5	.	TGCAGTGCTCCTATCCTCGGACGAAGACAAGAGACCCAGTACTTC	CSAPILGRRQETQYF
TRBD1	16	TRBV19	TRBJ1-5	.	TGTGCCACCCAACCGGGACAGGGGCCGGGCAATCAGCCCCAGCATTTT	CATQPGQGPGNQPQHF
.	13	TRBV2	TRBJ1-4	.	TGTGCCAGCAGTGTCGACAGCGGGGGAAAACTGTTTTTT	CASSVDSGGKLFF
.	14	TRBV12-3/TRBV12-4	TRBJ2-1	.	TGTGCCAGCAGCGAGTTGAGCTCCTACAATGAGCAGTTCTTC	CASSELSSYNEQFF
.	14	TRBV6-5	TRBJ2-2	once	TGTGCCAGCTCCGACGTTTCGAACACCGGGGAGCTGTTTTTT	CASSDVSNTGELFF
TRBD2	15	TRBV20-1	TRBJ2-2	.	TGCAGTGCTAGACTAGCGGGAGTTTTAGCCGGGGAGCTGTTTTTT	CSARLAGVLAGELFF
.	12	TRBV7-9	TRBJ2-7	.	TGTGCCAGCAGTCCCGAACGGGGGCTTCAGTACTTC	CASSPERGLQYF
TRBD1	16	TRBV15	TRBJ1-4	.	TGTGCCACCAGCAAATCCAGGGGGCGCGTTAGAGAAAAACTGTTTTTT	CATSKSRGRVREKLFF
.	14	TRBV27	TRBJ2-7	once	TGTGCCAGCAGTTCGACCCATGTCTCCTACGAGCAGTACTTC	CASSSTHVSYEQYF
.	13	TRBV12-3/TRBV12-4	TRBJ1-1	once	TGTGCCAGCTCAATAGGCGGATGGAGTGAAGCTTTCTTT	CASSIGGWSEAFF
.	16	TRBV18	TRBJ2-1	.	TGTGCCAGCTCACCAACAGGGACGAGTGGCTACAATGAGCAGTTCTTC	CASSPTGTSGYNEQFF
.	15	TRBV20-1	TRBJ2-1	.	TGCAGTGCTAGAGATGGTGGGAGCTCCTACAATGAGCAGTTCTTC	CSARDGGSSYNEQFF
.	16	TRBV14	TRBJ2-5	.	TGTGCCAGCAGCCATATAAGCGGGGACATCCAAGAGACCCAGTACTTC	CASSHISGDIQETQYF
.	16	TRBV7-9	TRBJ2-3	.	TGTGCCAGCAGTTTTACACTCGCCTATAGCACAGATACGCAGTATTTT	CASSFTLAYSTDTQYF
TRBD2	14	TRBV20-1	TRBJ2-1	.	TGCAGTGGAATTAGCGGGAGGGCTTACAATGAGCAGTTCTTC	CSGISGRAYNEQFF
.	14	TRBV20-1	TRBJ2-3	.	TGCAGTGCGAGGGCCCTAAGGGGTACAGATACGCAGTATTTT	CSARALRGTDTQYF
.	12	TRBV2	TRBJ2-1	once	TGTGCCAGCAGTCCTGACCCCTATGAGCAGTTCTTC	CASSPDPYEQFF
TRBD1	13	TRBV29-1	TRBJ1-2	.	TGCAGCGCGGGGGACGGGACAGGGGATGGCTACACCTTC	CSAGDGTGDGYTF
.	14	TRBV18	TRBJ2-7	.	TGTGCCAGCTCACCAGCCGGGCAGGGCGCCGAGCAGTACTTC	CASSPAGQGAEQYF
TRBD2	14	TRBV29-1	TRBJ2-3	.	TGCAGCGCCGGGACTAGCGGGGCTGAAGATACGCAGTATTTT	CSAGTSGAEDTQYF
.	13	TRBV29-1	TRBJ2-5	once	TGCAGCGTTGAAAAGGTTAGCCGTGAGACCCAGTACTTC	CSVEKVSRETQYF
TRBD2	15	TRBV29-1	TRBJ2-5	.	TGCAGCGTAAAAGGACTAGCGGGAGGGGAAGAGACCCAGTACTTC	CSVKGLAGGEETQYF